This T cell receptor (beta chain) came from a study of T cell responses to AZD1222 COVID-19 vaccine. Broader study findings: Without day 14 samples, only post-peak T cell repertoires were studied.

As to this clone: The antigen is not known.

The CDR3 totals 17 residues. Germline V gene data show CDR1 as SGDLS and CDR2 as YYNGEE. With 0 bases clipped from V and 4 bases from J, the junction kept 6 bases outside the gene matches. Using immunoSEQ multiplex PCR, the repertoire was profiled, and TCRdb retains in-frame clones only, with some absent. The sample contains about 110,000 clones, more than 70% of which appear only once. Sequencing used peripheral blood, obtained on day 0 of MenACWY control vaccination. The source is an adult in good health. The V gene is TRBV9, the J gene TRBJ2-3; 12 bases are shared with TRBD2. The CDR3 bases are TGTGCCAGCAGCGTAGGGACTAGCGGGGCTGGCGCAGATACGCAGTATTTT. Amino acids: CASSVGTSGAGADTQYF.